A selection of T cell receptor beta chains follows, all from one sample in a study of blood T cell repertoires in COVID-19. Sequencing used immunoSEQ multiplex PCR; TCRdb keeps in-frame clones, though not all of them. The table includes around 250,000 clones, about 86% detected once. Input material: peripheral blood. The receptors were gathered from a man aged 55 to 70 with acute or convalescent COVID-19. CDR3s include the opening cysteine and the closing phenylalanine or tryptophan. Each record gives: CDR3 DNA, CDR3 protein, J gene, D gene, V gene, clone size. A D gene is named only where the DNA matches it firmly. Some rows have no size entry. The others give once, few or many, or a class for an expanded clone.

TGTGCCAGCAGCTCGTGGACTCAGAACACCGGGGAGCTGTTTTTT	CASSSWTQNTGELFF	TRBJ2-2	-	TRBV11-3	-
TGTGCCGGGCGGTTGGGACAGGCGAACACTGAAGCTTTCTTT	CAGRLGQANTEAFF	TRBJ1-1	TRBD1	TRBV6-5	-
TGTGCCAGCAGCGTACTACAGGGTACCGGGGAGCTGTTTTTT	CASSVLQGTGELFF	TRBJ2-2	-	TRBV9	-
TGTGCCAGTAGTACGGACAGAGGATCCACAGATACGCAGTATTTT	CASSTDRGSTDTQYF	TRBJ2-3	-	TRBV19	-
TGTGCCAGCAGCCCCAGGGGGGACGGAGATACGCAGTATTTT	CASSPRGDGDTQYF	TRBJ2-3	-	TRBV6-5	-
TGTGCCAGTAGACAACAGGGCCAAAGCTCCTACGAGCAGTACTTC	CASRQQGQSSYEQYF	TRBJ2-7	-	TRBV19	few
TGTGCCAGCGGAGCGGCCCCAATCGGGGGGCAGTACTTC	CASGAAPIGGQYF	TRBJ2-7	-	TRBV6-5	-
TGTGCCAGCAGCCTCGGGCCGGGAGCACCCTACGAGCAGTACTTC	CASSLGPGAPYEQYF	TRBJ2-7	-	TRBV5-6	-
TGTGCCAGCAGTGAAGCGACTATAAGGGAGCAGTTCTTC	CASSEATIREQFF	TRBJ2-1	-	TRBV6-1	few
TGTGCCAGCAGTTTACCCGGACAGTTACAAGAGACCCAGTACTTC	CASSLPGQLQETQYF	TRBJ2-5	-	TRBV28	-
TGTGCCAGCAGCGTAGCAACAGGGTCCTACGAGCAGTACTTC	CASSVATGSYEQYF	TRBJ2-7	-	TRBV9	-
TGTGCCAGTGGCAGAGGGAATGAAAAACTGTTTTTT	CASGRGNEKLFF	TRBJ1-4	-	TRBV19	-
TGTGCCAGCAGCTTTGGGCAGAGCTCCTACAATGAGCAGTTCTTC	CASSFGQSSYNEQFF	TRBJ2-1	-	TRBV7-3	-
TGTGCCAGCAGAACGCTCGGACAGGGGGCAGGCGGGGAGCTGTTTTTT	CASRTLGQGAGGELFF	TRBJ2-2	TRBD1	TRBV28	-
TGTGCCTGGAGTGTAGGGACAATCAGGGGGACCCCCACGATCGAGCAGTACTTC	CAWSVGTIRGTPTIEQYF	TRBJ2-7	TRBD1	TRBV30	-
TGTGCCAGCAGCTTCTACCCGGGGGAGCGGGACGGTCGGAATGAGCAGTTCTTC	CASSFYPGERDGRNEQFF	TRBJ2-1	TRBD2	TRBV7-3	-
TGTGCCACCACACAGGGGCGGGAGACCCAGTACTTC	CATTQGRETQYF	TRBJ2-5	TRBD1	TRBV7-9	-
TGTGCCCGCCGGGACAGGGGGCTCGAGAGCCTTGCTTTCTTT	CARRDRGLESLAFF	TRBJ1-1	TRBD1	TRBV30	-
TGCGCCAGCAGCAAGAACACAGAAGCAGACACCATATATTTT	CASSKNTEADTIYF	TRBJ1-3	-	TRBV10-2	medium-sized
TGCGCCAGCAGCTTGGTCCTAGCGGGTGAAGATACGCAGTATTTT	CASSLVLAGEDTQYF	TRBJ2-3	TRBD2	TRBV5-1	-
TGTGCCAGCAGCCAAGTAAAGGGGGTGACTGAAGCTTTCTTT	CASSQVKGVTEAFF	TRBJ1-1	-	TRBV14	-
TGTGCCAGCAGTTACCGTCAGGGAGGAGTGGGCGAAAAACTGTTTTTT	CASSYRQGGVGEKLFF	TRBJ1-4	-	TRBV11-3	-
TGTGCCAGCAGCTTAGCGGGACTATCTAACAATGAGCAGTTCTTC	CASSLAGLSNNEQFF	TRBJ2-1	TRBD2	TRBV7-2	-
TGTGCCTGGAGTGTAGAGGCTTTCGGGAATTCACCCCTCCACTTT	CAWSVEAFGNSPLHF	TRBJ1-6	-	TRBV30	-
TGTGCCAGCAGCTCCAAACAGGGGCTGGGCACTGAAGCTTTCTTT	CASSSKQGLGTEAFF	TRBJ1-1	TRBD1	TRBV5-6	-
TGTGCCAGCAGCCAATTGGGGCAGGGCCCTAGTGAAAAACTGTTTTTT	CASSQLGQGPSEKLFF	TRBJ1-4	-	TRBV16	-
TGTGCCAGCAGCCTGGGGGGTCGGAATGAAAAACTGTTTTTT	CASSLGGRNEKLFF	TRBJ1-4	-	TRBV13	once
TGTGCCAGCAGCACCAGACAGGAGCCCTACGAGCAGTACTTC	CASSTRQEPYEQYF	TRBJ2-7	-	TRBV7-2	-
TGTGCCAGCAGCTTGGACAGGGGGAACACTGAAGCTTTCTTT	CASSLDRGNTEAFF	TRBJ1-1	TRBD1	TRBV5-4	-
TGTGCCAGCAGCTTCGGGGGTGAGGGCAATCAGCCCCAGCATTTT	CASSFGGEGNQPQHF	TRBJ1-5	-	TRBV5-5	-
TGTGCCAGCAGTAGGGACAGGGAGGGGTTCCAGCCCCAGCATTTT	CASSRDREGFQPQHF	TRBJ1-5	TRBD1	TRBV6-2/TRBV6-3	-
TGTGCCACCAGTGACCCCAGAGACAGCATCAATCAGCCCCAGCATTTT	CATSDPRDSINQPQHF	TRBJ1-5	-	TRBV24-1	-
TGTGCCAGTTATTTCCAGGGACAGGGGAACACTGAAGCTTTCTTT	CASYFQGQGNTEAFF	TRBJ1-1	TRBD1	TRBV28	few
TGTGCCAGCAGCTTAGTATCGCGGACAACTAATGAAAAACTGTTTTTT	CASSLVSRTTNEKLFF	TRBJ1-4	-	TRBV7-2	-
TGTGCCAGCAGTTGGTCGGGGGGCGAGGGCTACACCTTC	CASSWSGGEGYTF	TRBJ1-2	-	TRBV6-6	few
TGTGCCAGCAGCTTACAGGGGGTCGGTAATTCACCCCTCCACTTT	CASSLQGVGNSPLHF	TRBJ1-6	TRBD1	TRBV7-6	-
TGTGCCAGCAGCCGGCCAGGGGGTCTCGGCTACACCTTC	CASSRPGGLGYTF	TRBJ1-2	TRBD1	TRBV14	-
TGTGCCAGCAGCCTATATCTCCAGGGGGCCCGGCATTTT	CASSLYLQGARHF	TRBJ1-5	TRBD1	TRBV7-2	-
TGTGCCAGCAGTTACTCAGACAGGGGGATAAGCTTC	CASSYSDRGISF	TRBJ2-7	TRBD1	TRBV6-2/TRBV6-3	-
TGTGCCAGCAGTGAACAGGGTGGTGTTCAGCCCCAGCATTTT	CASSEQGGVQPQHF	TRBJ1-5	-	TRBV2	-
TGTGCCAGCTCAAATGAACAGGGTGTCACTGAAGCTTTCTTT	CASSNEQGVTEAFF	TRBJ1-1	-	TRBV18	-
TGTGCCAGCAGCTTAGAGGGGGTAGTGGGTGAAGCTTTCTTT	CASSLEGVVGEAFF	TRBJ1-1	-	TRBV7-2	-
TGTGCCAGCAGCTCTACTACACCGGGGTCCTACAATGAGCAGTTCTTC	CASSSTTPGSYNEQFF	TRBJ2-1	-	TRBV7-9	-
TGTGCCAGCAGCTTAGTGGCAGGGGAAAATAACTATGGCTACACCTTC	CASSLVAGENNYGYTF	TRBJ1-2	-	TRBV7-8	-
TGTGCCAGCAGCTCCATCTACGAGCAGTACTTC	CASSSIYEQYF	TRBJ2-7	-	TRBV11-2	few
TGTGCCAGTAGCACCCTCCCGGGACAGGGAAACTATGGCTACACCTTC	CASSTLPGQGNYGYTF	TRBJ1-2	TRBD1	TRBV19	-
TGTGCCAGCAGTTACCGGGTCAGGGCAGATACGCAGTATTTT	CASSYRVRADTQYF	TRBJ2-3	-	TRBV6-2/TRBV6-3	-
TGTGCCAGCAGCCTCAGTTCAAGGTGCGGCTCCTATAATTCACCCCTCCACTTT	CASSLSSRCGSYNSPLHF	TRBJ1-6	-	TRBV21-1	-
TGCGCCAGCAGCTTGGTACAGGGGGATTCACCCCTCCACTTT	CASSLVQGDSPLHF	TRBJ1-6	TRBD1	TRBV5-1	-
TGTGCCAGTAGTATCGGAGGGACAGCGAACACCGGGGAGCTGTTTTTT	CASSIGGTANTGELFF	TRBJ2-2	-	TRBV19	-
TGTGCCAGCAGTTACATCAGGGCCTCTGGGGCCAACGTCCTGACTTTC	CASSYIRASGANVLTF	TRBJ2-6	-	TRBV6-5	-
TGTGCCAGCTCACCGTTTTCAGGGGCAGGAAATCAGCCCCAGCATTTT	CASSPFSGAGNQPQHF	TRBJ1-5	-	TRBV18	-
TGTGCCAGCATGAGGGGCACAGGACTAAATTCACCCCTCCACTTT	CASMRGTGLNSPLHF	TRBJ1-6	-	TRBV2	-
TGTGCCAGCAGTGTGCAGGGCTACGAGCAGTACTTC	CASSVQGYEQYF	TRBJ2-7	-	TRBV27	-
TGTGCCAGCAGTTTAGCGCCGGGAACTGAAGCTTTCTTT	CASSLAPGTEAFF	TRBJ1-1	-	TRBV12-3/TRBV12-4	once
TGTGCCACCCGCGGCACTAGATTCACAGATACGCAGTATTTT	CATRGTRFTDTQYF	TRBJ2-3	-	TRBV24-1	-
TGTGCCTGCGAGGACACCTACAATGAGCAGTTCTTC	CACEDTYNEQFF	TRBJ2-1	-	TRBV30	-
TGTGCCAGCAGTAGCTCCGACAGGGTTGGCGGCTACACCTTC	CASSSSDRVGGYTF	TRBJ1-2	TRBD1	TRBV6-2/TRBV6-3	-
TGTGCCAGCAGCCCTAGAGGGGGGGCGCAGCGAGGGACCCAGTACTTC	CASSPRGGAQRGTQYF	TRBJ2-5	-	TRBV3-1/TRBV3-2	-